The rows below give T cell receptor beta chains drawn from one sample of a study of control samples from healthy donors and cancer patients. Data came from immunoSEQ multiplex PCR; TCRdb stores just in-frame clones and leaves some out. The profile shows 170,000 or so clones, approximately 94% of them singletons. The material sequenced was blood. Receptor source: a woman under 30 in good health. Each CDR3 is given with its conserved first and last residue. Each record gives: V gene, clone size, CDR3 length, J gene, D gene, CDR3 DNA, CDR3 protein. The D gene is left open where the match is weak. Not every row has a clone size; where given, it reads once, few, many or a size class.

TRBV5-1,NA,14,TRBJ1-1,NA,TGCGCCAGCAGCTTAAACTATCTGAACACTGAAGCTTTCTTT,CASSLNYLNTEAFF
TRBV24-1,NA,14,TRBJ2-1,TRBD1,TGTGCCACCAGCCCCCGGGACAGGGACTATGAGCAGTTCTTC,CATSPRDRDYEQFF
TRBV11-2,NA,15,TRBJ2-1,TRBD1,TGTGCCAGCAGCAACAGGGGGACAGGGAACCATGAGCAGTTCTTC,CASSNRGTGNHEQFF
TRBV7-9,once,13,TRBJ2-1,NA,TGTGCCAGCAGCTTAAACGGGGCCGATGAGCAGTTCTTC,CASSLNGADEQFF
TRBV3-1/TRBV3-2,NA,13,TRBJ1-2,NA,TGTGCCAGCAGCCAAGGACCTCCAGGGGGCTACACCTTC,CASSQGPPGGYTF
TRBV29-1,NA,12,TRBJ1-1,TRBD1,TGCAGCTCATCAAGGACAGGAGGTGAAGCTTTCTTT,CSSSRTGGEAFF
TRBV7-9,NA,13,TRBJ2-2,NA,TGTGCCAGCAGCTCTCAAATCACCGGGGAGCTGTTTTTT,CASSSQITGELFF
TRBV5-1,NA,14,TRBJ1-2,NA,TGCGCCAGCAGCTTACAGGGAGCTAACTATGGCTACACCTTC,CASSLQGANYGYTF
TRBV6-5,few,13,TRBJ1-1,NA,TGTGCCAGCATCGAGACGGGAAACACTGAAGCTTTCTTT,CASIETGNTEAFF
TRBV18,few,14,TRBJ1-2,NA,TGTGCCAGCTCACCACCGTTAGGGGGAAAAGGCTACACCTTC,CASSPPLGGKGYTF
TRBV6-5,NA,13,TRBJ1-2,NA,TGTGCCAGCAGGCCCGGACCTAACTATGGCTACACCTTC,CASRPGPNYGYTF
TRBV2,once,15,TRBJ2-3,NA,TGTGCCAGCAGTGAGCCATTATCCCGTGCAGATACGCAGTATTTT,CASSEPLSRADTQYF
TRBV24-1,NA,16,TRBJ2-2,TRBD1,TGTGCCACCAGCCCCCCAGGGGGCCTGAACACCGGGGAGCTGTTTTTT,CATSPPGGLNTGELFF
TRBV18,NA,14,TRBJ2-7,NA,TGTGCCAGCTCACCAATCGGCACCCTAAACCGGCAGTACTTC,CASSPIGTLNRQYF
TRBV6-4,NA,13,TRBJ1-5,NA,TGTGCCAGCAGCGGTGACAGGTCCCAGCCCCAGCATTTT,CASSGDRSQPQHF
TRBV6-1,NA,13,TRBJ1-1,NA,TGTGCCAGCAGCCCCGACGGGAACACTGAAGCTTTCTTT,CASSPDGNTEAFF
TRBV7-9,NA,15,TRBJ2-1,NA,TGTGCCAGCAGCTTAGCGGGAGAGTTTTTCGATGAGCAGTTCTTC,CASSLAGEFFDEQFF
TRBV19,NA,15,TRBJ1-5,TRBD1,TGTGCCAGTAGGGAACCGGACAGGGGGCATCAGCCCCAGCATTTT,CASREPDRGHQPQHF
TRBV2,NA,11,TRBJ2-7,NA,TGTGCCAGCTCGAAGCCGTACGAGCAGTACTTC,CASSKPYEQYF
TRBV24-1,NA,13,TRBJ1-1,NA,TGTGCCACCAGAGCGGCGGGTTTCCCTGAAGCTTTCTTT,CATRAAGFPEAFF
TRBV7-9,NA,10,TRBJ2-3,NA,TGTGCCAGCAGCTTAGACTCTTGGTATTTT,CASSLDSWYF
TRBV25-1,once,14,TRBJ1-6,NA,TGTGCCAGCAGCCCCTCGGAGGGGAATTCACCCCTCCACTTT,CASSPSEGNSPLHF
TRBV11-3,NA,14,TRBJ1-1,NA,TGTGCCAGCAGCTTAGATGGAGGGAAAACTGAAGCTTTCTTT,CASSLDGGKTEAFF
TRBV24-1,NA,15,TRBJ1-4,TRBD1,TGTGCCACCAGTGACCCGGGACAGGGTGAGGAAAAACTGTTTTTT,CATSDPGQGEEKLFF
TRBV11-3,NA,17,TRBJ2-5,NA,TGTGCCAGCAGCTTAGGGTCATCTCTGGGGTCACAAGAGACCCAGTACTTC,CASSLGSSLGSQETQYF
TRBV4-1,NA,14,TRBJ1-2,NA,TGCGCCAGCAGCCAAGATGGGGCCTACTATGGCTACACCTTC,CASSQDGAYYGYTF
TRBV18,NA,16,TRBJ1-5,TRBD1,TGTGCCAGCTCACCCTACGAGACAGGGGAGGATCAGCCCCAGCATTTT,CASSPYETGEDQPQHF
TRBV10-3,NA,14,TRBJ2-1,NA,TGTGCCATCAGTGAGTCAGGGTTTGACAATGAGCAGTTCTTC,CAISESGFDNEQFF
TRBV7-8,once,14,TRBJ2-4,TRBD1,TGTGCCAGCAGCCCATTACAGGGGGAGAACATTCAGTACTTC,CASSPLQGENIQYF